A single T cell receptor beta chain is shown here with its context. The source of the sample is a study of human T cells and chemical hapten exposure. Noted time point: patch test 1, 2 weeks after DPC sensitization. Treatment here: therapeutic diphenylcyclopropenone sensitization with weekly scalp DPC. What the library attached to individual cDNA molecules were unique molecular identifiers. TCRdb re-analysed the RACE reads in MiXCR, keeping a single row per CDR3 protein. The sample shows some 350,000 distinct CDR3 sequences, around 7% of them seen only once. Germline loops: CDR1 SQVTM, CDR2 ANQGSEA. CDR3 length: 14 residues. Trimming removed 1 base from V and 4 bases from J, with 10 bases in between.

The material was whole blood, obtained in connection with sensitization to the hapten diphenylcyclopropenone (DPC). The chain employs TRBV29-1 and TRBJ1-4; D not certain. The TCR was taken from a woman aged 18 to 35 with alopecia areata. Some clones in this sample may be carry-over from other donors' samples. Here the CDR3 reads CSVEGLAVNEKLFF. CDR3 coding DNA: TGCAGCGTTGAAGGCTTGGCAGTTAATGAAAAACTGTTTTTT.